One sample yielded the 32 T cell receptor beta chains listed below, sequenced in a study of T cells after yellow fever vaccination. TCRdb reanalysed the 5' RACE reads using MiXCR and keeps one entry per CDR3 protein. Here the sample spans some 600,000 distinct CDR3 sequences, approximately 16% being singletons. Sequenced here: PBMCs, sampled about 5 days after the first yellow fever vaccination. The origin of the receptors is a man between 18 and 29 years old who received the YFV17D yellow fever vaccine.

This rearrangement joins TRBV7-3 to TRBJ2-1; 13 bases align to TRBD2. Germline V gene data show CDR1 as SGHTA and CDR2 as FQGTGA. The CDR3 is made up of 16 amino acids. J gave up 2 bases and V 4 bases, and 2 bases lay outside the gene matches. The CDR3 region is CASSSGLAGAYNEQFF. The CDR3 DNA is TGTGCCAGCAGCTCAGGACTAGCGGGGGCCTACAATGAGCAGTTCTTC.

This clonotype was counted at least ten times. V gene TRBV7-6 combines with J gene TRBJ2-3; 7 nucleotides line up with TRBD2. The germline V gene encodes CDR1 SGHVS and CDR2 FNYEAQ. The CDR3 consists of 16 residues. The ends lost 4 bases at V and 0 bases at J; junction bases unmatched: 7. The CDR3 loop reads CASSSYSRGSTDTQYF. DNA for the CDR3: TGTGCCAGCAGCTCCTATTCGCGGGGGAGCACAGATACGCAGTATTTT.

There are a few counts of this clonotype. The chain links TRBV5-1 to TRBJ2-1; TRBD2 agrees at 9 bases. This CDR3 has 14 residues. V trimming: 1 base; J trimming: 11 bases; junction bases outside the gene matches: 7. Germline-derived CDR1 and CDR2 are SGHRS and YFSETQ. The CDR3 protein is CASSLTASGAQQFF. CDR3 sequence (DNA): TGCGCCAGCAGCTTGACGGCTAGCGGGGCCCAGCAGTTCTTC. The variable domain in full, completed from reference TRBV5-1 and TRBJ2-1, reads KAGVTQTPRYLIKTRGQQVTLSCSPISGHRSVSWYQQTPGQGLQFLFEYFSETQRNKGNFPGRFSGRQFSNSRSEMNVSTLELGDSALYLCASSLTASGAQQFFGPGTRLTVL.

The CDR3 bases are TGTGCCAGCAGCAGGGTTGCGGCGGGGGATACGCAGTATTTT. Encoded protein: CASSRVAAGDTQYF. V is TRBV7-2 and J is TRBJ2-3; possible D gene TRBD2, 6 bases. Germline V CDR1 and CDR2: SGHTA, FQGNSA. V was cut by 5 bases and J by 6 bases, with 15 bases left in between. There are 14 residues in the CDR3.

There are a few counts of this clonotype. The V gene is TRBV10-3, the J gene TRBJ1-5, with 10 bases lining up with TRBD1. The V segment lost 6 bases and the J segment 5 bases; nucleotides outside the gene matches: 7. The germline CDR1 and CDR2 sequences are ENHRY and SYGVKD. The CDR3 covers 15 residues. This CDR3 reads CAIRSGQGDYQPQHF. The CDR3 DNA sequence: TGTGCCATCAGATCCGGACAGGGGGATTATCAGCCCCAGCATTTT.

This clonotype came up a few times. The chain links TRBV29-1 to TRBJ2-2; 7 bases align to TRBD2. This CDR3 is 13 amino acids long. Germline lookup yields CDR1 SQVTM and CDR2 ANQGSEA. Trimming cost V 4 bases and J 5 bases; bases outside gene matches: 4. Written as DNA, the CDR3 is TGCAGCGTTGCGTCTAGCGGTACCGGGGAGCTGTTTTTT. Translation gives CSVASSGTGELFF.

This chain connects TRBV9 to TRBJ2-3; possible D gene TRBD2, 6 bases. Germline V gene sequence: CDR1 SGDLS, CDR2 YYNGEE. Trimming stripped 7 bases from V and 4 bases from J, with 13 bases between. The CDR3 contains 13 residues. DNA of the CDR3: TGTGCCAGCGCGACTAGTTTCTCAGATACGCAGTATTTT. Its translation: CASATSFSDTQYF.

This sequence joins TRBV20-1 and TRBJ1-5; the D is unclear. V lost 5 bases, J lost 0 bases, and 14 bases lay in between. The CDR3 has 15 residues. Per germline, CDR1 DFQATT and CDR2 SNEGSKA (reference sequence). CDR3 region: CSAVPAQNSNQPQHF. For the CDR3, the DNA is TGCAGTGCTGTCCCGGCACAGAATAGCAATCAGCCCCAGCATTTT.

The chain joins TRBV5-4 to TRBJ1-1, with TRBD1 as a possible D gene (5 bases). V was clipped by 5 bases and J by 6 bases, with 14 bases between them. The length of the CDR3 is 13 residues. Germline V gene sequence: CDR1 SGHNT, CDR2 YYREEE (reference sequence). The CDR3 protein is CASRSGTEPEAFF. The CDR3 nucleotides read TGTGCCAGCAGGTCCGGGACGGAGCCTGAAGCTTTCTTT.

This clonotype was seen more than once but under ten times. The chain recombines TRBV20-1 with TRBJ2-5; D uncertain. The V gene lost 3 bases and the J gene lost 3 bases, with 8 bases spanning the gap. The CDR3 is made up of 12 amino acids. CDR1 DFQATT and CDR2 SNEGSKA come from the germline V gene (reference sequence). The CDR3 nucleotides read TGCAGTGCTAGCGTCCTAGAAGAGACCCAGTACTTC. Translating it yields CSASVLEETQYF.

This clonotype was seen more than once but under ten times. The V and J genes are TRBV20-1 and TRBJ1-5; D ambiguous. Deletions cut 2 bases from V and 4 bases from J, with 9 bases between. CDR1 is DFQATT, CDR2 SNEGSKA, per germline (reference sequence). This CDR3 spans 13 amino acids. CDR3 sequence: CSARPDLNQPQHF. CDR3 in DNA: TGCAGTGCTAGACCCGACCTTAATCAGCCCCAGCATTTT.

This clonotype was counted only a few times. As DNA, the CDR3 is TGCGCCAGCAGCCAAGATCGTAGCGGGGGTTACAATGAGCAGTTCTTC. It specifies CASSQDRSGGYNEQFF. The chain uses TRBV4-3 and TRBJ2-1; 9 positions match TRBD2. The CDR3 length is 16 residues. V was clipped by 0 bases and J by 4 bases; unmatched bases: 4. Germline-derived CDR1 and CDR2 are LGHNA and YSLEER.

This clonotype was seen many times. CDR3 amino acids: CASSRGENTEAFF. The DNA for the CDR3 is TGTGCCAGCAGCCGAGGGGAGAACACTGAAGCTTTCTTT. The chain joins TRBV18 to TRBJ1-1; D perhaps matches TRBD1 (5 bases). Germline loops: CDR1 KGHSH, CDR2 LQKENI. V was shortened by 8 bases and J by 1 base, with 11 bases between the two germline ends. The CDR3 runs 13 residues.

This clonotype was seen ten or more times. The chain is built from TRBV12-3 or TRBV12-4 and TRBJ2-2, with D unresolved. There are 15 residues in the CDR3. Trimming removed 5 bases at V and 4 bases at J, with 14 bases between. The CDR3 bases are TGTGCCAGCAGTCAATCGGTATCTACCACCGGGGAGCTGTTTTTT. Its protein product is CASSQSVSTTGELFF.

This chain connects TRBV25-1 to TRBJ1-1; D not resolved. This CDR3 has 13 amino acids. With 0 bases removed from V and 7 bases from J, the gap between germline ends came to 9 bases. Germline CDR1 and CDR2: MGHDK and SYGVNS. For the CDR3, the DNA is TGTGCCAGCAGTGAATACGAGGCGATTGAAGCTTTCTTT. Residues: CASSEYEAIEAFF.

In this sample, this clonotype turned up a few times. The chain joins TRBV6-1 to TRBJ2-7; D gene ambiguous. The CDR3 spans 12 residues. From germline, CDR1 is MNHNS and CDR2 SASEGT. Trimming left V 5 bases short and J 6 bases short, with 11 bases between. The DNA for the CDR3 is TGTGCCAGCAGTTTCTCCGACCGCGAGCAGTACGTC. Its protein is CASSFSDREQYV.

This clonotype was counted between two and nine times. The CDR3 loop reads CSARPGGTGGDEQYF. The CDR3 DNA reads TGCAGTGCTAGACCGGGGGGGACAGGGGGCGACGAGCAGTACTTC. This sequence joins TRBV20-1 and TRBJ2-7, with 12 nucleotides matching TRBD1. The length of the CDR3 is 15 residues. The V segment lost 2 bases and the J segment 5 bases; nucleotides outside the gene matches: 7. Germline V gene data show CDR1 as DFQATT and CDR2 as SNEGSKA (reference sequence).

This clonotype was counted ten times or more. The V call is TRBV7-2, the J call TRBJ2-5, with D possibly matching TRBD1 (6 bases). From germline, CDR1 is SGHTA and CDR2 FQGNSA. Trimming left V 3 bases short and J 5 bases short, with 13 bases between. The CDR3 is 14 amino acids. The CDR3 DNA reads TGTGCCAGCAGCTTCCAACAGGGACGGGAGACCCAGTACTTC. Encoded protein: CASSFQQGRETQYF.

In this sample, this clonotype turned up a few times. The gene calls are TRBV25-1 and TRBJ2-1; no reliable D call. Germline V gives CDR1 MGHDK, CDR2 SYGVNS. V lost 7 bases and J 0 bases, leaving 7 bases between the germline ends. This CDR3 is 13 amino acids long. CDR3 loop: CASTLYSYNEQFF. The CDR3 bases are TGTGCCAGCACTCTTTACTCCTACAATGAGCAGTTCTTC.

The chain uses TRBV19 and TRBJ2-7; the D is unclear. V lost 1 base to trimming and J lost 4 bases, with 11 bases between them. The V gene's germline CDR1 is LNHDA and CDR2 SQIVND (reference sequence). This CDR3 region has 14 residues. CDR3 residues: CASSIGGFGYEQYF. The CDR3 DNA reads TGTGCCAGTAGTATAGGCGGCTTCGGTTACGAGCAGTACTTC.

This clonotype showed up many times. CDR3 in DNA: TGTGCCAGCAGTTACTCGGGGGTGTACGAGCAGTACGTC. Translating it yields CASSYSGVYEQYV. The chain couples TRBV6-2 or TRBV6-3 to TRBJ2-7, with D perhaps TRBD1 or TRBD2 (5 bases each). Looked up from germline, CDR1 is MNHEY and CDR2 is SVGEGT. With 0 bases removed from V and 4 bases from J, the gap between germline ends came to 7 bases. This CDR3 is 13 amino acids long.

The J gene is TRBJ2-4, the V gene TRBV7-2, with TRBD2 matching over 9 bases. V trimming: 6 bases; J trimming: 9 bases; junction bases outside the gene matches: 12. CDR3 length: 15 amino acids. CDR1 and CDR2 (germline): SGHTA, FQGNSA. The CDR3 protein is CASSPRGRGGVIQYF. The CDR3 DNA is TGTGCCAGCAGTCCGCGAGGGCGGGGGGGCGTCATTCAGTACTTC.

CDR3 DNA sequence: TGCGCCAGCAGCCTAATACAGCGATCACCCCTCCACTTT. This gives the protein CASSLIQRSPLHF. The chain links TRBV5-1 to TRBJ1-6; D ambiguous. The CDR3 runs 13 residues. V lost 4 bases to trimming and J lost 10 bases, with 12 bases between them. Looked up from germline, CDR1 is SGHRS and CDR2 is YFSETQ.

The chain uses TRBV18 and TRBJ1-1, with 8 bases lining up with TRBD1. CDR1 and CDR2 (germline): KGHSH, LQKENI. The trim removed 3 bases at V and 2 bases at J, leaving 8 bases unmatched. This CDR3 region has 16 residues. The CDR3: CASSPLRAGGNTEAFF. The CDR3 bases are TGTGCCAGCTCACCCCTCAGGGCAGGGGGCAACACTGAAGCTTTCTTT.

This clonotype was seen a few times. The CDR3 nucleotides read TGCAGTGGGACCGCAGGGGCCCTCATGAACACTGAAGCTTTCTTT. Its translation is CSGTAGALMNTEAFF. The rearrangement joins TRBV20-1 to TRBJ1-1; possibly TRBD1 for D (6 bases). V gave up 7 bases and J gave up 0 bases, with 18 bases separating them. The V gene's germline CDR1 is DFQATT and CDR2 SNEGSKA (reference sequence). The CDR3 has 15 residues.

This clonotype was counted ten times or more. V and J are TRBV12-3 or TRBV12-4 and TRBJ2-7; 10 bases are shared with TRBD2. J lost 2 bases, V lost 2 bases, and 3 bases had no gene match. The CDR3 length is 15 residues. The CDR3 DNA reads TGTGCCAGCAGTTTATCGAGCGGGGGGGCCTACGAGCAGTACGTC. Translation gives CASSLSSGGAYEQYV.

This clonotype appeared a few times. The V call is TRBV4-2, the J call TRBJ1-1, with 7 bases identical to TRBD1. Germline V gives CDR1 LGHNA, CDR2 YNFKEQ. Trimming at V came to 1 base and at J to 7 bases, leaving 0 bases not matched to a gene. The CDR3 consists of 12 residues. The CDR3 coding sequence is TGTGCCAGCAGCCAAGGACAGGGTGAAGCTTTCTTT. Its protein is CASSQGQGEAFF.

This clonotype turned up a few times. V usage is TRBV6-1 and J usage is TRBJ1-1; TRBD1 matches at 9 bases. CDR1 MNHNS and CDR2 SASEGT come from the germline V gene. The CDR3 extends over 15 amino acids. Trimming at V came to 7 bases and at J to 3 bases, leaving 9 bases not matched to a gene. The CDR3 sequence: CASTRQGVPDTEAFF. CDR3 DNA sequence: TGTGCCAGCACCCGACAGGGGGTACCGGACACTGAAGCTTTCTTT.

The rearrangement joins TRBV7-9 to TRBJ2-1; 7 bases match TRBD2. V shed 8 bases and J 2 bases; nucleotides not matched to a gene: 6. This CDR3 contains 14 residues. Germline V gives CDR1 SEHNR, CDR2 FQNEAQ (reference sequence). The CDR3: CASQRAGTYNEQFF. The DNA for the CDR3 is TGTGCCAGCCAGAGAGCGGGGACCTACAATGAGCAGTTCTTC. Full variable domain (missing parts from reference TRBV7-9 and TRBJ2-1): DTGVSQNPRHKITKRGQNVTFRCDPISEHNRLYWYRQTLGQGPEFLTYFQNEAQLEKSRLLSDRFSAERPKGSFSTLEIQRTEQGDSAMYLCASQRAGTYNEQFFGPGTRLTVL.

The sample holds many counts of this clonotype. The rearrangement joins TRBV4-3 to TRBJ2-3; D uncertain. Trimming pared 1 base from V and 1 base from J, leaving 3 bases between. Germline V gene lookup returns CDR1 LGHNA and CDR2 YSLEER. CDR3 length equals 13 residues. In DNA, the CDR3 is TGCGCCAGCAGCCAAGTTGGCACAGATACGCAGTATTTT. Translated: CASSQVGTDTQYF.

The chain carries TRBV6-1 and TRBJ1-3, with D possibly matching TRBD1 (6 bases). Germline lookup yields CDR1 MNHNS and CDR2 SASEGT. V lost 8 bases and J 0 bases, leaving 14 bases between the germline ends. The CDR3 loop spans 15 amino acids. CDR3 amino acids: CASATGSISGNTIYF. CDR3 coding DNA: TGTGCCAGCGCGACAGGCTCGATCTCTGGAAACACCATATATTTT.

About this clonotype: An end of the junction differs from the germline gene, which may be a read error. The CDR3 DNA is TGTCCCAGCAGCTTGCGGTACGAGCAGTACTTC. Translating gives CPSSLRYEQYF. The J gene is TRBJ2-7, the V gene TRBV7-2; D gene unclear. The CDR3 has 11 residues. Germline CDR1 reads SGHTA; CDR2 reads FQGNSA.